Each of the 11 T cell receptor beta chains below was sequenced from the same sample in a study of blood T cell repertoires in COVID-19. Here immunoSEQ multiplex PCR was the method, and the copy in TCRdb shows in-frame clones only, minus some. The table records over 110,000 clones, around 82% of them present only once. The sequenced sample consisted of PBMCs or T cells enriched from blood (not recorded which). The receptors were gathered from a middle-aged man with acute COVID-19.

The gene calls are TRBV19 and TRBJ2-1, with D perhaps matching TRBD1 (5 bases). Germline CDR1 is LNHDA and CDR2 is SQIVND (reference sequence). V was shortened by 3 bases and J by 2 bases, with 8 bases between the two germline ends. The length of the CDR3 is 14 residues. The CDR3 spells CASSIRAPYNEQFF. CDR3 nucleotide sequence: TGTGCCAGTAGTATCAGGGCTCCCTACAATGAGCAGTTCTTC.

The chain's CDR3 is CASNYGLALQETQYF. The CDR3 coding sequence is TGTGCCAGCAACTATGGACTAGCGTTACAAGAGACCCAGTACTTC. The V call is TRBV7-8, the J call TRBJ2-5, with TRBD2 matching 9 bases. This CDR3 spans 15 amino acids. V gave up 7 bases and J gave up 2 bases; unmatched junction bases: 8. Germline CDR1 and CDR2: SGHVS and FQNEAQ.

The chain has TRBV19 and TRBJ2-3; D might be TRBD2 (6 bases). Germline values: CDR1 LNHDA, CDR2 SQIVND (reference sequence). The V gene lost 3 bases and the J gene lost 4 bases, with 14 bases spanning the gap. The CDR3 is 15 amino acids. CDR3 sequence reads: CASSMSASDPDTQYF. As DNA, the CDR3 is TGTGCCAGTAGTATGTCGGCTAGCGATCCAGATACGCAGTATTTT.

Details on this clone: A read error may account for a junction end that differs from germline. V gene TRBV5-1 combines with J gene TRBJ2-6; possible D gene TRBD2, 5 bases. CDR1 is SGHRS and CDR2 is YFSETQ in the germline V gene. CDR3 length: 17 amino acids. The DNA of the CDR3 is TGCGCCAGCAGCTTTCGTCCGGACTTATCTGAGGCCAACGTCCTGACTTTC. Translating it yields CASSFRPDLSEANVLTF. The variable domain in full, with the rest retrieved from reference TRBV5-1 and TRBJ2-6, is KAGVTQTPRYLIKTRGQQVTLSCSPISGHRSVSWYQQTPGQGLQFLFEYFSETQRNKGNFPGRFSGRQFSNSRSEMNVSTLELGDSALYLCASSFRPDLSEANVLTFGAGSRLTVL.

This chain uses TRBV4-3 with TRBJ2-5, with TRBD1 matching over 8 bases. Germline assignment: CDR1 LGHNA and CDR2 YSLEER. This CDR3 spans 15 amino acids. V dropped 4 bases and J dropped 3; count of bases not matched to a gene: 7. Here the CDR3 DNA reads TGCGCCAGCAGCCGCCTGACAGGGGTCAAAGAGACCCAGTACTTC. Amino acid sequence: CASSRLTGVKETQYF.

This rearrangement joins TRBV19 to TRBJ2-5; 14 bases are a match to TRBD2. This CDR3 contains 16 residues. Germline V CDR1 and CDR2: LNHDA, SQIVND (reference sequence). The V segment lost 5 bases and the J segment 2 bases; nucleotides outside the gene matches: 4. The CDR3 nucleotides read TGTGCCAGTAGTCTCGGACTAGCGGGGGGTCAAGAGACCCAGTACTTC. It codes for CASSLGLAGGQETQYF.

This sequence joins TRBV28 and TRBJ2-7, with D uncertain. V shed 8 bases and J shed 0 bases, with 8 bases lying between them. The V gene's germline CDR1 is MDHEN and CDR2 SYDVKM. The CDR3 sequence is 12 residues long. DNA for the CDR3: TGTGCCAGCGAACGTAGCTCCTACGAGCAGTACTTC. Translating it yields CASERSSYEQYF.

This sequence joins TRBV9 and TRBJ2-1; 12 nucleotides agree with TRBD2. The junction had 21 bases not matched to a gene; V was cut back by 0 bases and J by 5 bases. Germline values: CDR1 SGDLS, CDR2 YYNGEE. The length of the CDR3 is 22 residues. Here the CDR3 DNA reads TGTGCCAGCAGCGTAGCCCCCACGACTAGCGGGGGACCCCTAATCGTTAACAATGAGCAGTTCTTC. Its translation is CASSVAPTTSGGPLIVNNEQFF.

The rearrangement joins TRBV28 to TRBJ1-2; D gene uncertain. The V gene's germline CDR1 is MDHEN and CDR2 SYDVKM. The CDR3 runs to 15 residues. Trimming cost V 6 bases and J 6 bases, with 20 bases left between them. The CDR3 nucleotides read TGTGCCAGCAGCGTCGAGGGCCAACGTTCCCATGGCTACACCTTC. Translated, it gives CASSVEGQRSHGYTF.

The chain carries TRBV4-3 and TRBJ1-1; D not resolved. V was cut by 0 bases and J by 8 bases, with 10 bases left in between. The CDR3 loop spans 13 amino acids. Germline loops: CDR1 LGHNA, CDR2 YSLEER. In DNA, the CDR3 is TGCGCCAGCAGCCAAGACGGTTACGGGGAAGCTTTCTTT. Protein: CASSQDGYGEAFF.

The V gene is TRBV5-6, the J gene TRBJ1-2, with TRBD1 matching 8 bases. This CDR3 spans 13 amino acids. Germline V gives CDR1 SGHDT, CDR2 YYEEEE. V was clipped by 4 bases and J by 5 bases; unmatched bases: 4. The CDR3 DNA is TGTGCCAGCAGCCAGGACAGGGCTTATGGCTACACCTTC. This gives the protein CASSQDRAYGYTF.